This TCR beta chain emerged from a study of cytomegalovirus exposure and HLA in healthy donors. Notes on the study in general: TCR beta V- and J-gene trimming, according to a later analysis, was linked to a missense DCLRE1C variant. Presence/absence analyses supposed approximately even sequencing depth among donors.

Comment on this clone: Its antigen is unidentified.

Researchers ran the PCR with 60 Vbeta and 13 Jbeta primers. Assay: immunoSEQ multiplex PCR; the TCRdb copy retains only in-frame clones and omits some. There are 95,000 to 150,000 clones in the sample; approximately 80% occur only once, and 1.5% to 2% lies in the top ten. The sample consisted of PBMCs. This sequence was found in a middle-aged man in good health and CMV-seronegative.

The chain's CDR3 is CASSEGQGRVGQFF. The CDR3 coding sequence is TGTGCCAGCAGTGAGGGACAGGGTAGAGTGGGGCAGTTCTTC. The rearrangement links TRBV5-4 to TRBJ2-1, with 9 nucleotides matching TRBD1. The CDR3 has 14 amino acids. Trimming took 5 bases from V and 12 from J; bases not matched to a gene: 12. Germline CDR1 SGHNT, CDR2 YYREEE (reference sequence).